The present entry profiles one TCR beta chain with its context. The antigen is not known. V shed 0 bases and J shed 2 bases, with 9 bases lying between them. Germline assignment: CDR1 SGHTS and CDR2 YDEGEE. CDR3 size: 14 residues. Treatment of the sample: some 19 received Ad26.COV2.S at low or high dose, single or two shots; roughly five received placebo; per-sample allocation not given. Sampling was done on day 63 after the first vaccine or placebo injection. This sample stems from a study of Ad26.COV2.S vaccination and SARS-CoV-2 variants. Generated by immunoSEQ multiplex PCR, the TCRdb table keeps only in-frame clones and is missing some. The data contain 430,000 or so clones, about 91% of them singletons. Findings of the study overall: Higher spike-specific TCR breadth was found in vaccine recipients than in placebo recipients.

Source: peripheral blood, taken in a trial of Ad26.COV2.S vaccine versus placebo. The origin of this receptor is a person aged 18 to 65 who received the Ad26.COV2.S COVID-19 vaccine or a placebo. This chain uses TRBV5-8 with TRBJ2-7; D is unclear. The CDR3 region is CASSLDPGAYEQYF. CDR3 in DNA: TGTGCCAGCAGCTTGGACCCGGGCGCCTACGAGCAGTACTTC. The variable domain in full, completed from reference TRBV5-8 and TRBJ2-7, reads EAGVTQSPTHLIKTRGQQATLRCSPISGHTSVYWYQQALGLGLQFLLWYDEGEERNRGNFPPRFSGRQFPNYSSELNVNALELEDSALYLCASSLDPGAYEQYFGPGTRLTVT.